This T cell receptor (beta chain) is from a study of blood T cell repertoires in COVID-19. Study-wide background: Italy, Spain and the United States were the sources of the convalescent and acute COVID-19 samples. The analysed material was cDNA or gDNA that came from T cells, B-cell-depleted T cells, or PBMCs.

The data were produced by immunoSEQ multiplex PCR, yet TCRdb's version contains in-frame clones alone and is incomplete. The table has about 200,000 clones, around 85% seen once. Material: peripheral blood. The source is a human donor in a cohort sampled during active COVID-19.

This CDR3 reads CASSPGQVPRNTIYF. The CDR3 bases are TGTGCCAGCAGCCCGGGACAGGTCCCCCGAAACACCATATATTTT. The V gene is TRBV5-5, the J gene TRBJ1-3; 8 bases fit TRBD1. The V gene end was trimmed by 4 bases and the J gene end by 5 bases; junction bases not matched to a gene: 8. This CDR3 has 15 amino acids. Per germline, CDR1 SGHKS and CDR2 YYEKEE (reference sequence).